A selection of T cell receptor delta chains follows, all from one sample in a study of γδ T cells in repeated Plasmodium falciparum infection. TCRdb re-processed the multiplex PCR reads using CATT. This sample has more than 70,000 delta-chain clones, with 0.98% found just once. Sequenced input: gamma-delta T cells from blood. These receptors all stem from a pool of human donors (malaria-infected and uninfected, not separated). The CDR3 runs from the conserved cysteine through the conserved F or W. The D gene is left open where the match is weak. The listing skips clone size in some rows; elsewhere it reads once, few, many or a size class.

J gene,D gene,V gene,clone size,CDR3 DNA,CDR3 protein
TRDJ1,TRDD3,TRDV2,many,TGTGCCTGTCTAGGGATCCTACTGGGGGATACAGGGGCGTACACCGATAAACTCATCTTT,CACLGILLGDTGAYTDKLIF
TRDJ4,NA,TRDV1,medium-sized,TGTGCTCTTGGGGAACTCGACCCCCTGGCCAGACCCCTGATCTTT,CALGELDPLARPLIF
TRDJ1,TRDD3,TRDV1,many,TGTGCTCTTGGGAAAGGGCGGTTCCTAGCGGGTGGGGATACCGGGTACACCGATAAACTCATCTTT,CALGKGRFLAGGDTGYTDKLIF
TRDJ1,NA,TRDV1,many,TGTGCTCTTGGGGCCCCTTCCGGCTTGACGTACTCCCTATTGAAACTCATCTTT,CALGAPSGLTYSLLKLIF
TRDJ1,TRDD3,TRDV2,many,TGTGCCTGTGACACCGTGGATACTGGGGGCCCAAACACCGATAAACTCATCTTT,CACDTVDTGGPNTDKLIF
TRDJ3,TRDD3,TRDV2,many,TGTGCCTGTGACACCTTACTGGGGGATACGCCTAGCTCCTGGGACACCCGACAGATGTTTTTC,CACDTLLGDTPSSWDTRQMFF
TRDJ1,TRDD3,TRAV36/DV7,medium-sized,TGTGCTACAAGTACTGGGGGATACGGTAAACTCATCTTT,CATSTGGYGKLIF
TRDJ3,TRDD3,TRDV2,medium-sized,TGTGCCTGTGACACCATACTGGGGGATCCTAATCAAGAGAGCTCCTGGGACACCCGACAGATGTTTTTC,CACDTILGDPNQESSWDTRQMFF
TRDJ1,TRDD3,TRDV1,many,TGTGCTCTTGGGGAGCTTTCTGGCGGGGGGATCACGGATAAACTCATCTTT,CALGELSGGGITDKLIF
TRDJ3,TRDD3,TRDV2,many,TGTGCCTGTGACACCGGATACAGACTGGGGGATTTCTGGGACACCCGACAGATGTTTTTC,CACDTGYRLGDFWDTRQMFF
TRDJ1,TRDD3,TRDV1,medium-sized,TGTGCTCTTGGGGTACTAACTGGGGGGCGACCCGATTACACCGATAAACTCATCTTT,CALGVLTGGRPDYTDKLIF
TRDJ3,TRDD3,TRDV2,many,TGTGCCTGTGACACCGGGGGGATTGGGGGATTCTCCTGGGACACCCGACAGATGTTTTTC,CACDTGGIGGFSWDTRQMFF
TRDJ2,TRDD3,TRDV2,many,TGTGCCTGTGACACCGTCGGGACTGGGGGATACGCGCGGGGGGAGACAGCACAACTCTTCTTT,CACDTVGTGGYARGETAQLFF
TRDJ1,TRDD3,TRDV2,many,TGTGCCTGTGACCCTATCTATCCCAGCGGTGCTGGGGGAACTTACACCGATAAACTCATCTTT,CACDPIYPSGAGGTYTDKLIF
TRDJ1,NA,TRDV1,many,TGTGCTCTTGGGGAATTCAACGGTGGGGAAAGTTGTACCGATAAACTCATCTTT,CALGEFNGGESCTDKLIF
TRDJ1,TRDD3,TRDV2,many,TGTGCCTGTGACACCGGGATGGGGGATACACCCCACACCGATAAACTCATCTTT,CACDTGMGDTPHTDKLIF
TRDJ1,TRDD3,TRDV2,medium-sized,TGTGCCTGTGACCCTGTACTGGGGGATACGCCTTTGTACACCGATAAACTCATCTTT,CACDPVLGDTPLYTDKLIF
TRDJ1,TRDD3,TRDV1,many,TGTGCTCTTGGGGAACTTTTCCTTCTGGATGCCTGGGGGATACAGGTCGGTAAACTCATCTTT,CALGELFLLDAWGIQVGKLIF
TRDJ1,TRDD3,TRDV1,NA,TGTGCTCTTGGGGGGACTGGCCGACTGGGGGATCTATACACCGATAAACTCATCTTT,CALGGTGRLGDLYTDKLIF
TRDJ1,TRDD3,TRDV2,medium-sized,TGTGCCTGTGACATCAAAGTAGGTAACTGGGGTACTCGTGAAAAAGAGACCGATAAACTCATCTTT,CACDIKVGNWGTREKETDKLIF
TRDJ1,TRDD3,TRDV1,many,TGTGCTCTTGGGGATCCTGCCAGTCCTCCTACGACAGAATTCGTCTGGGGGATACAGGGTAAACTCATCTTT,CALGDPASPPTTEFVWGIQGKLIF
TRDJ1,NA,TRDV1,many,TGTGCTCTTGGGAAACGGGGGGGGAGAAGGAGATCCCCAAATAAACTCATCTTT,CALGKRGGRRRSPNKLIF
TRDJ3,TRDD2,TRDV1,many,TGTGCTCTTGGGGCACCTTCCTACTACTTCTTAGGGGAGCGGGGACGCCTAAGAGGACGGTCATCCTGGGACACCCGACAGATGTTTTTC,CALGAPSYYFLGERGRLRGRSSWDTRQMFF
TRDJ1,TRDD3,TRDV1,many,TGTGCTCTTGGCCCACATCCCCTCGGGGATACACCCCTGTACACCGATAAACTCATCTTT,CALGPHPLGDTPLYTDKLIF